This TCR beta chain was retrieved from a study of T cells in Graves' hyperthyroidism and ophthalmopathy. Study-wide findings and caveats: Most thyroid clonotypes with frequency above 0.001 were detected in blood.

The TCR beta CDR3 regions underwent amplification using RNA transcripts as the source. HTBI primers were used for first-round RT-PCR of the TCR CDR3. MiXCR, applied by TCRdb to the multiplex PCR reads, yields one record per CDR3 protein. Of approximately 560,000 distinct CDR3 sequences in the sample, more than 45% are singletons; the top ten hold 8% to 8.5%. Regarding this clonotype: Its matching antigen is unknown.

The authors deemed Graves' hyperthyroidism stable absent ophthalmopathy progression within 18 months. Exclusions: uncontrolled infection, other autoimmune disease, pregnancy, lactation. Clinical symptoms, serum thyroxine and TRAb, thyroid ultrasound and orbital computed tomography were used for the diagnoses. This CDR3 is built from 14 residues. The ends lost 5 bases at V and 7 bases at J; junction bases unmatched: 8. Source material: peripheral blood or thyroid tissue (not recorded which). The clonotype originates from a young woman with Graves' hyperthyroidism. The chain links TRBV12-3 or TRBV12-4 to TRBJ2-7; 10 bases line up with TRBD1. CDR3 sequence reads: CASSHRDRGREQYF. CDR3 DNA sequence: TGTGCCAGCAGTCATCGGGACAGGGGTAGGGAGCAGTACTTC.